Shown below are 6 T cell receptor beta chains from a single sample sequenced in a study of shared clonotypes between healthy human individuals. Naive-designated CD8 cells lacked CD45RO, were positively enriched for CCR7, and omitted terminally differentiated effector memory CD45RA+ cells. Sequencing used immunoSEQ multiplex PCR; TCRdb keeps in-frame clones, though not all of them. The repertoire holds about 2 million clones, with about 95% as singletons. Sequenced input: naive CD8+ T cells sorted from blood. These receptors all come from a man aged 18 to 29 in good health.

The chain is built from TRBV19 and TRBJ1-6, with 10 bases identical to TRBD1. The CDR3 contains 15 residues. The V gene's germline CDR1 is LNHDA and CDR2 SQIVND (reference sequence). With V trimmed by 3 bases and J by 7 bases, 3 bases remained unmatched. The CDR3 bases are TGTGCCAGTAGTATTATGGGACAGGGGAATTCACCCCTCCACTTT. Its protein is CASSIMGQGNSPLHF.

V usage is TRBV4-1 and J usage is TRBJ2-7; possibly TRBD1 for D (5 bases). This CDR3 is 15 amino acids long. V was shortened by 0 bases and J by 3 bases, with 12 bases between the two germline ends. CDR1 and CDR2 (germline): MGHRA, YSYEKL. CDR3 in DNA: TGCGCCAGCAGCCAAGAAGACAGTCCCTACTACGAGCAGTACTTC. Amino acids: CASSQEDSPYYEQYF.

The rearrangement uses TRBV7-9 and TRBJ2-7; unclear D gene. CDR1 SEHNR and CDR2 FQNEAQ come from the germline V gene (reference sequence). This CDR3 is built from 15 residues. Trimming removed 9 bases from V and 0 bases from J, with 18 bases in between. The CDR3 spells CASSSEPPSSYEQYF. As DNA, the CDR3 is TGTGCCAGTTCCAGTGAACCTCCGAGCTCCTACGAGCAGTACTTC.

The chain joins TRBV9 to TRBJ2-1; D is possibly TRBD2 (6 bases). Trimming pared 2 bases from V and 7 bases from J, leaving 13 bases between. The CDR3 is made up of 14 amino acids. Germline CDR1 SGDLS, CDR2 YYNGEE. CDR3 bases: TGTGCCAGCAGCGTCCGGGACTTCCCTAATGAGCAGTTCTTC. As protein: CASSVRDFPNEQFF.

The J gene is TRBJ1-3, the V gene TRBV29-1; a possible D gene is TRBD1 (6 bases). The length of the CDR3 is 14 residues. V was clipped by 6 bases and J by 4 bases, with 16 bases between them. Germline V lookup: CDR1 SQVTM, CDR2 ANQGSEA. The CDR3 DNA is TGCAGCGTGGACGATACAGGGTTCGGAAACACCATATATTTT. The encoded protein is CSVDDTGFGNTIYF.

The genes are TRBV9 and TRBJ2-1, with 7 bases that match TRBD2. Germline lookup yields CDR1 SGDLS and CDR2 YYNGEE. V was pared by 3 bases and J by 7 bases, with 1 base of the junction left unmatched. The CDR3 sequence is 12 residues long. The DNA for the CDR3 is TGTGCCAGCAGCGAGGGAGGGAATGAGCAGTTCTTC. Protein sequence: CASSEGGNEQFF.